Presented here are 9 T cell receptor beta chains from one specimen sequenced in a study of T-cell reconstitution after alpha-beta-depleted transplantation in children. Unique molecular identifiers were used to barcode this TCRbeta library. TCRdb passed the PCR reads through MiXCR, listing each CDR3 protein once. Of some 490,000 distinct CDR3 sequences listed, about an eighth are singletons. This sample comprised PBMCs from the stem cell graft donor, obtained from the stem cell graft. All receptors derive from a human donor who donated a stem cell graft to a child with combined immunodeficiency.

CDR3: CASSFRGGNYGYTF. In nucleotides, the CDR3 is TGTGCCAGCAGCTTCCGGGGGGGAAACTATGGCTACACCTTC. The V and J genes are TRBV5-4 and TRBJ1-2, with D perhaps TRBD1 (5 bases). Germline V CDR1 and CDR2: SGHNT, YYREEE (reference sequence). Trimming shortened V by 2 bases and J by 2 bases, and 10 bases separated the two germline ends. The CDR3 is 14 amino acids. Based on the CDR3 plus reference TRBV5-4 and TRBJ1-2, the full variable domain is ETGVTQSPTHLIKTRGQQVTLRCSSQSGHNTVSWYQQALGQGPQFIFQYYREEENGRGNFPPRFSGLQFPNYSSELNVNALELDDSALYLCASSFRGGNYGYTFGSGTRLTVV.

This clonotype was seen a few times. This chain joins TRBV7-8 and TRBJ2-5; D uncertain. Trimming pared 5 bases from V and 5 bases from J, leaving 24 bases between. CDR3 length: 17 amino acids. Germline-derived CDR1 and CDR2 are SGHVS and FQNEAQ. CDR3: CASSNNYTTTTQETQYF. Here the CDR3 DNA reads TGTGCCAGCAGCAATAACTACACCACGACGACGCAGGAGACCCAGTACTTC.

This clonotype appeared many times. The chain employs TRBV4-2 and TRBJ2-1; D unclear. V lost 1 base to trimming and J lost 9 bases, with 19 bases between them. The V gene's germline CDR1 is LGHNA and CDR2 YNFKEQ. This CDR3 has 16 residues. CDR3 protein: CASSQGSSVEMGEQFF. The CDR3 bases are TGTGCCAGCAGCCAAGGATCAAGCGTTGAGATGGGTGAGCAGTTCTTC.

The gene calls are TRBV24-1 and TRBJ2-1; D might be TRBD2 (6 bases). V lost 3 bases to trimming and J lost 7 bases, with 9 bases between them. The CDR3 is made up of 13 amino acids. Germline V lookup: CDR1 KGHDR, CDR2 SFDVKD. This CDR3 is CATSDRLGNEQFF. The CDR3 DNA sequence: TGTGCCACCAGTGATCGACTAGGGAATGAGCAGTTCTTC.

This clonotype was found many times. V usage is TRBV20-1 and J usage is TRBJ2-5; 8 bases line up with TRBD2. V dropped 6 bases and J dropped 12; count of bases not matched to a gene: 9. CDR3 length: 11 amino acids. Per the germline V gene, CDR1 is DFQATT and CDR2 is SNEGSKA (reference sequence). This CDR3 reads CSAHQGAGEYF. The DNA for the CDR3 is TGCAGTGCGCACCAGGGAGCGGGGGAGTACTTC.

This clonotype occurred a few times. The chain combines TRBV12-3 or TRBV12-4 with TRBJ1-3, with a tentative D call TRBD1 (6 bases). This CDR3 has 17 amino acids. With 5 bases removed from V and 0 bases from J, the gap between germline ends came to 17 bases. In DNA, the CDR3 is TGTGCCAGCAGTGCCCGCCTGACAGGAGGCTCTGGAAACACCATATATTTT. Its translation is CASSARLTGGSGNTIYF.

There are many counts of this clonotype. The chain combines TRBV10-3 with TRBJ2-7; maybe TRBD1 (6 bases). This CDR3 contains 13 residues. The V gene's germline CDR1 is ENHRY and CDR2 SYGVKD. The V gene lost 7 bases and the J gene lost 5 bases, with 15 bases spanning the gap. The CDR3 DNA reads as TGTGCCATCACCAGCATGGACAGCAACGAGCAGTACTTC. Its protein is CAITSMDSNEQYF.

This clonotype appeared many times. V usage is TRBV10-3 and J usage is TRBJ1-1, with unresolved D. The V end lost 6 bases, the J end lost 0 bases, and 8 bases lay between the germline ends. This CDR3 region has 13 residues. Germline CDR1 is ENHRY and CDR2 is SYGVKD. The CDR3 loop is CAIRSAVNTEAFF. CDR3 sequence (DNA): TGTGCCATCAGGAGTGCAGTGAACACTGAAGCTTTCTTT.

In this sample, this clonotype turned up a few times. The V call is TRBV28, the J call TRBJ2-3, with a tentative D call TRBD2 (5 bases). Germline V lookup: CDR1 MDHEN, CDR2 SYDVKM. This CDR3 has 12 residues. The CDR3 here is CAEGTSTDTQYF. Written as DNA, the CDR3 is TGTGCTGAGGGTACTAGCACAGATACGCAGTATTTT.